One TCR beta chain is described in this entry. Its specificity is not known. The data belong to a study of cytomegalovirus exposure and HLA in healthy donors. Across the whole study: Counted in an early data release were approximately 85 million unique TCRs from HLA-typed donors. Regarding the study as a whole: HLA alleles were associated with fewer than 20,000 TCR beta sequences in a later analysis at 0.05 false discovery rate. Sequencing probably produced one cluster of sequence variants that were highly shared. Analyses of presence/absence relied on an assumption of roughly uniform sequencing depth across donors.

Amplification used 60 Vbeta primers and 13 Jbeta primers. The data were produced by immunoSEQ multiplex PCR, yet TCRdb's version contains in-frame clones alone and is incomplete. Found here are around 76,000 clones; the top ten clones hold 4% to 5.5%. The clonotype originates from a middle-aged man in good health and CMV-seronegative. Sequencing input: PBMCs.

As DNA, the CDR3 is TGTGCCAGCAGCGTACCGACTGCGGGGCTTAGCACAGATACGCAGTATTTT. Amino acids: CASSVPTAGLSTDTQYF. This chain uses TRBV9 with TRBJ2-3, with a weak D call TRBD2 (6 bases). The ends were cut back, 1 base at V and 0 bases at J, with 15 bases in the middle. Germline V gene data show CDR1 as SGDLS and CDR2 as YYNGEE. This CDR3 has 17 amino acids.